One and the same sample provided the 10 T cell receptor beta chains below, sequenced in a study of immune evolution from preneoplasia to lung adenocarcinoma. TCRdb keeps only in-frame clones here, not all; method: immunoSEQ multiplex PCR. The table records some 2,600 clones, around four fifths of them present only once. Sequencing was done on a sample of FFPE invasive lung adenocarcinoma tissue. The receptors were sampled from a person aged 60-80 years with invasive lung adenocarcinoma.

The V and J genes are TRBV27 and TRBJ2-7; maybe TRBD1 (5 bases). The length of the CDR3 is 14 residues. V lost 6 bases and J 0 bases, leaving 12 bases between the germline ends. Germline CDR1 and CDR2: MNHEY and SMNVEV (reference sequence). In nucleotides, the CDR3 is TGTGCCAGCAGACTGACAGTCAACTCCTACGAGCAGTACTTC. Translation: CASRLTVNSYEQYF.

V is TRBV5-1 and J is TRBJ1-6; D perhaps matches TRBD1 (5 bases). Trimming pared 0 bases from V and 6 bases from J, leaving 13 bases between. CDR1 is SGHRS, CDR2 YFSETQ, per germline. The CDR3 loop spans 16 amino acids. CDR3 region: CASSLAGGDRNSPLHF. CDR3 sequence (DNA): TGCGCCAGCAGCTTGGCCGGGGGGGATCGTAATTCACCCCTCCACTTT.

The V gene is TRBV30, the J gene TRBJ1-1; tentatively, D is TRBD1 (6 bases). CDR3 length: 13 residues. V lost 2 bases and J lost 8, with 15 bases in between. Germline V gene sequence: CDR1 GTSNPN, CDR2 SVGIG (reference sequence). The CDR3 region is CAWSKDSSSEAFF. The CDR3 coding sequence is TGTGCCTGGAGTAAGGACAGTTCTTCCGAAGCTTTCTTT.

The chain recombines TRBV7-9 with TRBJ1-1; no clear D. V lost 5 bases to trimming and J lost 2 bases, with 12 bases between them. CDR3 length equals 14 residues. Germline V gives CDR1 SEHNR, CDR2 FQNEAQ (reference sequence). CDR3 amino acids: CASSETLHNTEAFF. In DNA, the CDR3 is TGTGCCAGCAGCGAGACCTTACACAACACTGAAGCTTTCTTT.

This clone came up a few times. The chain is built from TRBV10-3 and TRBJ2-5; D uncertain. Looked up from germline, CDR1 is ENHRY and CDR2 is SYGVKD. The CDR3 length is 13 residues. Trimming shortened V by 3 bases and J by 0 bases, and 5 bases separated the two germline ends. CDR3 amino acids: CAISDGYQETQYF. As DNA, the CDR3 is TGTGCCATCAGTGATGGGTACCAAGAGACCCAGTACTTC.

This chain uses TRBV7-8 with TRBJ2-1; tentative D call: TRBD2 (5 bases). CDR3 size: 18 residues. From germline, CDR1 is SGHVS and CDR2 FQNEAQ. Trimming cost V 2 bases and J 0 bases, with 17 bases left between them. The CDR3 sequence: CASSLTGSVLSSYNEQFF. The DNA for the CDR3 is TGTGCCAGCAGCTTAACGGGATCGGTACTTAGCTCCTACAATGAGCAGTTCTTC.

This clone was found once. The CDR3 DNA follows: TGTGCCAGCTCAGATCGACGGAATTCCTACAATGAGCAGTTCTTC. Translated: CASSDRRNSYNEQFF. This chain joins TRBV18 and TRBJ2-1; no definite D call. In germline, CDR1 is KGHSH, CDR2 LQKENI. The CDR3 consists of 15 residues. V lost 5 bases and J lost 1, with 12 bases in between.

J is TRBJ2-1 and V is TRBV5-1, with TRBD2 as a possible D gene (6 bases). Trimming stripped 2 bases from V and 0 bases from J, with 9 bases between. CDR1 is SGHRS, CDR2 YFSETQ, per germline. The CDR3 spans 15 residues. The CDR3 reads CASSFGGNSYNEQFF. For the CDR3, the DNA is TGCGCCAGCAGCTTTGGGGGGAACTCCTACAATGAGCAGTTCTTC.

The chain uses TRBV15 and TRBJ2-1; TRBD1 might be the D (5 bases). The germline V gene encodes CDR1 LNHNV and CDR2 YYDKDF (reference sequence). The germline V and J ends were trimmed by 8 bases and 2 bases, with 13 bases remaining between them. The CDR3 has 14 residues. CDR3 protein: CATWSADTYNEQFF. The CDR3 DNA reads TGTGCCACCTGGTCGGCGGACACCTACAATGAGCAGTTCTTC.

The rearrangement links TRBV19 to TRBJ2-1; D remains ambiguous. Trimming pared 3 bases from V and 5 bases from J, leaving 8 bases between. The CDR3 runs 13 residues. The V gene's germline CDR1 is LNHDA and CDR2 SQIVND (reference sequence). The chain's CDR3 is CASSISRDNEQFF. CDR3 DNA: TGTGCCAGTAGTATCTCTCGAGACAATGAGCAGTTCTTC. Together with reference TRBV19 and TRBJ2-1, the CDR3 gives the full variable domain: DGGITQSPKYLFRKEGQNVTLSCEQNLNHDAMYWYRQDPGQGLRLIYYSQIVNDFQKGDIAEGYSVSREKKESFPLTVTSAQKNPTAFYLCASSISRDNEQFFGPGTRLTVL.